This TCR beta chain was identified during a study of Ad26.COV2.S vaccination and SARS-CoV-2 variants. In the study overall: Donor was assigned to the Ad26.COV2.S arm of trial COV1001. Donor got 5x10^10 or 1x10^11 viral particles of Ad26.COV2.S. Whole-study results and caveats: Analyses of TCR breadth and depth may have underestimated total T cell responses.

Profiling relied on immunoSEQ multiplex PCR, and the TCRdb table lists in-frame clones only, not all of them. The sample yields roughly 700,000 clones, about 90% seen once. Documented treatment: 19 received Ad26.COV2.S at low or high dose, single or two shots; 5 received placebo; per-sample allocation not given. Day 63 after the first vaccine or placebo injection was the time point for sampling. Wuhan-strain SARS-CoV-2 spike was expressed by the Ad26 vector that made up the vaccine. Germline V gives CDR1 KGHSH, CDR2 LQKENI. V lost 1 base and J lost 3; bases outside the gene matches: 4. The CDR3 has 15 amino acids. On this clone itself: The antigen is not known.

V and J are TRBV18 and TRBJ1-1, with 8 bases that match TRBD1. This TCR was sampled from a person aged 18-60 years who received the Ad26.COV2.S COVID-19 vaccine or a placebo. The source was peripheral blood, collected in a trial of Ad26.COV2.S vaccine versus placebo. The CDR3 DNA sequence: TGTGCCAGCTCACCACGGGTGGACAGGGACACTGAAGCTTTCTTT. Protein sequence: CASSPRVDRDTEAFF.